This record looks at one TCR beta chain sequence and its context. The antigen remains unidentified. An end of the junction differs from the germline gene, which may be a read error. This sample was taken from a study of blood T cells in healthy people across ages. Study-level points and caveats: The fall in TCR beta diversity per million T cells was roughly linear with age. No conclusive comparison of naive versus antigen-experienced cells was possible with unsorted PBMCs. Strong correlation linked observed beta diversity and percent naive T cells.

A second roughly 7 to 11 cycle PCR used barcoded and J-beta primers. Every sample gave at least 3 million paired-end reads containing CDR3. Using its own MiXCR run on the 5' RACE reads, TCRdb lists one record per CDR3 protein. The sample contains 550,000 to 750,000 distinct CDR3 sequences, about 21% of which appear only once. The germline V gene encodes CDR1 SSHAT and CDR2 FNYEAQ (reference sequence). The CDR3 is made up of 13 amino acids. This chain links TRBV7-7 with TRBJ2-7, with TRBD2 matching 11 bases. This TCR came from a man aged 65 to 79 in good health. The sequenced material came from blood. The CDR3 coding sequence is TGTGCTAGCAGCTGGGGACTAGCGGACGAGCAGTACTTC. Protein product: CASSWGLADEQYF.